The 22 T cell receptor beta chains in this list originate from one sample, sequenced in a study of T-cell memory formation after mild COVID-19 (dated by TCRdb to the early 2020s). The protocol used for the library was 5' RACE. Sequencing instrument: Illumina NovaSeq 6000. TCRdb trimmed public reads at Q25 via fastp, called clones via MiXCR and kept in-frame beta chains. Rows matching on CDR3 protein sequence are summarized as one entry with the most common DNA and genes. The sample has roughly 380,000 distinct CDR3 sequences on record, 25% to 30% of them singletons. Roughly 12% of the sample goes to the ten largest clones. Material for sequencing was PBMCs or a T cell subset sorted from them (not recorded which). These receptor sequences come from an adult woman who had mild COVID-19 (a few samples of this study predate the infection). The sample titles of this study are shuffled in the database, so cell type and time point are left out; the donor was told from shared clones.

The table lists this clonotype with a few counts. The chain joins TRBV5-1 to TRBJ2-7, with 12 bases that match TRBD2. V was clipped by 6 bases and J by 7 bases; unmatched bases: 8. This CDR3 comprises 14 residues. Germline CDR1 SGHRS, CDR2 YFSETQ. The CDR3 here is CASTFLAGGQEQYF. The CDR3 DNA reads as TGCGCCAGCACGTTCCTAGCGGGAGGGCAGGAGCAGTACTTC.

This clonotype was counted a few times. The V gene is TRBV5-1, the J gene TRBJ2-2, with D maybe TRBD1 (5 bases). The CDR3 consists of 18 residues. Germline V gives CDR1 SGHRS, CDR2 YFSETQ. Trimming left V 0 bases short and J 3 bases short, with 18 bases between. The CDR3 here is CASSLGWGGDLHTGELFF. The CDR3 nucleotides are TGCGCCAGCAGCTTGGGTTGGGGCGGCGACTTACACACCGGGGAGCTGTTTTTT.

The chain uses TRBV11-1 and TRBJ2-6; 7 bases are a match to TRBD1. The CDR3 sequence is 17 residues long. J was trimmed by 0 bases and V by 6 bases; bases with no gene match: 8. Germline V gene data show CDR1 as SGHAT and CDR2 as FQDESV (reference sequence). Here the CDR3 DNA reads TGTGCCAGCAGTCCAAAACAGGGGCACTCTGGGGCCAACGTCCTGACTTTC. It codes for CASSPKQGHSGANVLTF.

This clonotype was detected only a few times. V and J are TRBV18 and TRBJ2-2; 7 nucleotides agree with TRBD1. The CDR3 loop spans 15 amino acids. V was pared by 4 bases and J by 1 base, with 3 bases of the junction left unmatched. Germline-derived CDR1 and CDR2 are KGHSH and LQKENI. CDR3 in DNA: TGTGCCAGCTCACTTTGGACAGGGAACACCGGGGAGCTGTTTTTT. It codes for CASSLWTGNTGELFF.

This clonotype appeared many times. CDR3 nucleotide sequence: TGTGCCAGCAGTTTAGCGATGAGTTATCATCAGCCCCAGCATTTT. It codes for CASSLAMSYHQPQHF. This chain connects TRBV12-3 or TRBV12-4 to TRBJ1-5; unclear D gene. CDR3 length: 15 residues. V lost 0 bases, J lost 5 bases, and 11 bases lay in between.

This chain links TRBV12-3 or TRBV12-4 with TRBJ2-7; D gene uncertain. The CDR3 extends over 14 amino acids. V lost 5 bases and J lost 0, with 11 bases in between. DNA for the CDR3: TGTGCCAGCAGTGGAGAGATTGGCTCCTACGAGCAGTACTTC. Translating it yields CASSGEIGSYEQYF.

This sequence joins TRBV12-3 or TRBV12-4 and TRBJ1-5; possible D gene TRBD1, 5 bases. Trimming removed 5 bases from V and 3 bases from J, with 11 bases in between. The CDR3 consists of 14 residues. DNA for the CDR3: TGTGCCAGCAGTCGAACGGGGGACAATCAGCCCCAGCATTTT. It yields the protein CASSRTGDNQPQHF.

There are a few counts of this clonotype. V gene TRBV29-1 combines with J gene TRBJ2-7; D is unresolved. CDR1 is SQVTM and CDR2 is ANQGSEA in the germline V gene. Trimming stripped 4 bases from V and 0 bases from J, with 13 bases between. The CDR3 consists of 14 residues. The CDR3 sequence is CSVGLAVGSYEQYF. As DNA, the CDR3 is TGCAGCGTTGGGCTCGCGGTGGGCTCCTACGAGCAGTACTTC.

The genes are TRBV5-1 and TRBJ2-1; 9 bases map to TRBD2. CDR1 SGHRS and CDR2 YFSETQ come from the germline V gene. CDR3 size: 14 residues. The J segment lost 8 bases and the V segment lost 0 bases, leaving 3 bases of the junction unmatched. In DNA, the CDR3 is TGCGCCAGCAGCTTGGTTAGCGGGGGCGATGAGCAGTTCTTC. This gives the protein CASSLVSGGDEQFF.

The V call is TRBV4-2, the J call TRBJ1-3; 7 bases are a match to TRBD1. V was clipped by 3 bases and J by 5 bases; unmatched bases: 7. The CDR3 is 15 residues long. From germline, CDR1 is LGHNA and CDR2 YNFKEQ. CDR3 sequence: CASSQDRDSRNTIYF. DNA of the CDR3: TGTGCCAGCAGCCAGGACCGGGACAGTAGAAACACCATATATTTT.

The chain couples TRBV7-9 to TRBJ1-4, with D possibly being TRBD1 (5 bases). V was shortened by 5 bases and J by 6 bases, with 19 bases between the two germline ends. The CDR3 length is 16 residues. In germline, CDR1 is SEHNR, CDR2 FQNEAQ (reference sequence). This CDR3 is CASSPPWGVVDEKLFF. CDR3 nucleotide sequence: TGTGCCAGCAGCCCACCTTGGGGGGTTGTGGATGAAAAACTGTTTTTT.

This clonotype was observed a handful of times. The genes are TRBV5-6 and TRBJ2-1; TRBD1 aligns across 7 bases. V was pared by 2 bases and J by 5 bases, with 10 bases of the junction left unmatched. The CDR3 is made up of 16 amino acids. The V gene's germline CDR1 is SGHDT and CDR2 YYEEEE. This chain's CDR3 is CASSFLPGQRDNEQFF. CDR3 bases: TGTGCCAGCAGCTTCCTCCCGGGACAGCGAGACAATGAGCAGTTCTTC.

In its sample, this clonotype was seen a few times. The chain is built from TRBV7-6 and TRBJ1-6; tentative D call: TRBD1 (5 bases). Per germline, CDR1 SGHVS and CDR2 FNYEAQ. Trimming cost V 6 bases and J 7 bases, with 10 bases left between them. The CDR3 spans 13 residues. CDR3 region: CASRLTDNSPLHF. CDR3 DNA sequence: TGTGCCAGCAGACTGACAGACAATTCACCCCTCCACTTT.

The genes are TRBV4-1 and TRBJ2-5; weak D call: TRBD2 (7 bases). V was pared by 1 base and J by 5 bases, with 14 bases between. Looked up from germline, CDR1 is MGHRA and CDR2 is YSYEKL. The CDR3 is made up of 15 amino acids. This chain's CDR3 is CASSQGRGPGETQYF. The DNA of the CDR3 is TGCGCCAGCAGCCAAGGGCGGGGGCCAGGGGAGACCCAGTACTTC.

The chain couples TRBV7-9 to TRBJ2-3; 14 positions agree with TRBD2. V dropped 10 bases and J dropped 6; count of bases not matched to a gene: 9. CDR1 and CDR2 (germline): SEHNR, FQNEAQ (reference sequence). This CDR3 contains 15 residues. The CDR3 DNA reads as TGTGCCACCTTCCCGGGACTAGCGGGAGTTGATACGCAGTATTTT. Translated: CATFPGLAGVDTQYF.

This clonotype has just a few counts. This chain uses TRBV12-3 or TRBV12-4 with TRBJ1-2; a weak D match, TRBD1 (5 bases). This CDR3 is built from 15 residues. Trimming shortened V by 8 bases and J by 8 bases, and 24 bases separated the two germline ends. The CDR3 protein is CASGIRDVDPKGYTF. CDR3 nucleotide sequence: TGTGCCAGCGGAATCCGGGACGTCGATCCGAAAGGCTACACCTTC.

V gene TRBV6-2 or TRBV6-3 combines with J gene TRBJ2-1; tentatively, D is TRBD2 (6 bases). This CDR3 has 15 amino acids. V was cut by 3 bases and J by 9 bases, with 18 bases left in between. CDR1 MNHEY and CDR2 SVGEGT come from the germline V gene. The chain's CDR3 is CASSYHVGLSGEQFF. The CDR3 nucleotides read TGTGCCAGCAGTTATCACGTCGGACTATCTGGTGAGCAGTTCTTC.

A single count supports this clonotype. This chain links TRBV6-1 with TRBJ2-7; D is possibly TRBD2 (6 bases). The V and J ends lost 2 bases and 3 bases respectively, with 11 bases between them. The germline V gene encodes CDR1 MNHNS and CDR2 SASEGT. This CDR3 has 14 amino acids. Here the CDR3 reads CASSESGDLYEQYF. DNA for the CDR3: TGTGCCAGCAGTGAATCGGGGGACCTCTACGAGCAGTACTTC.

This clonotype was detected only a few times. The chain joins TRBV5-1 to TRBJ1-4; 9 bases match TRBD1. Germline V lookup: CDR1 SGHRS, CDR2 YFSETQ. The ends lost 0 bases at V and 6 bases at J; junction bases unmatched: 6. The CDR3 extends over 16 amino acids. The DNA of the CDR3 is TGCGCCAGCAGCTTGGATACAGGGGGCGGATATGAAAAACTGTTTTTT. It encodes CASSLDTGGGYEKLFF.

This clonotype came up a few times. V gene TRBV20-1 combines with J gene TRBJ2-3; 10 bases match TRBD2. Germline V gene sequence: CDR1 DFQATT, CDR2 SNEGSKA (reference sequence). The CDR3 is made up of 17 amino acids. The V segment lost 3 bases and the J segment 2 bases; nucleotides outside the gene matches: 11. As DNA, the CDR3 is TGCAGTGCTAGGAGGGCTCCCAGCGGGGGGGCCACAGATACGCAGTATTTT. Residues: CSARRAPSGGATDTQYF.

The V call is TRBV24-1, the J call TRBJ2-3, with no clear D. Germline-derived CDR1 and CDR2 are KGHDR and SFDVKD. The CDR3 totals 15 residues. V lost 5 bases and J 2 bases, leaving 13 bases between the germline ends. CDR3 nucleotides: TGTGCCACCAGTGGTATAGGTGGGTCCACAGATACGCAGTATTTT. Translation gives CATSGIGGSTDTQYF.

This clonotype was seen once. The chain is built from TRBV5-5 and TRBJ2-2; D possibly corresponds to TRBD2 (6 bases). There are 14 residues in the CDR3. Between the trimmed V and J ends, which lost 4 bases and 3 bases, there was a span of 10 bases. Germline lookup yields CDR1 SGHKS and CDR2 YYEKEE (reference sequence). The CDR3 nucleotides read TGTGCCAGCAGCGGCGGGACGTACACCGGGGAGCTGTTTTTT. Its protein product is CASSGGTYTGELFF. The full variable domain, in which reference TRBV5-5 and TRBJ2-2 provide the parts outside the CDR3, is DAGVTQSPTHLIKTRGQQVTLRCSPISGHKSVSWYQQVLGQGPQFIFQYYEKEERGRGNFPDRFSARQFPNYSSELNVNALLLGDSALYLCASSGGTYTGELFFGEGSRLTVL.